The rows below give T cell receptor beta chains drawn from one sample of a study of cytomegalovirus exposure and HLA in healthy donors. Method: immunoSEQ multiplex PCR; TCRdb's copy keeps in-frame clones and lacks some. This table has roughly 140,000 clones, 73% appearing once. Material for sequencing was PBMCs. These receptor sequences come from a human donor in good health. CDR3s include the opening cysteine and the closing phenylalanine or tryptophan. The D gene is left open where the match is weak. Where a row states a size, it is once, few, many or the class of an expanded clone; other rows omit it.

TRBV7-2	TRBJ2-1	TRBD2	.	CASTPTGGSSYNEQFF	TGTGCCAGCACCCCCACGGGGGGGAGCTCCTACAATGAGCAGTTCTTC
TRBV6-5	TRBJ2-7	.	few	CASSYGSRGSYEQYF	TGTGCCAGCAGTTACGGGTCGCGGGGTTCCTACGAGCAGTACTTC
TRBV9	TRBJ2-3	.	.	CASSVGTTDTQYF	TGTGCCAGCAGCGTAGGGACTACCGATACGCAGTATTTT
TRBV6-6	TRBJ2-7	.	once	CASSYRPGAEQYF	TGTGCCAGCAGTTATCGTCCAGGGGCCGAGCAGTACTTC
TRBV11-2	TRBJ1-1	.	.	CASSLVEHLNTEAFF	TGTGCCAGCAGCTTAGTTGAACACCTGAACACTGAAGCTTTCTTT
TRBV27	TRBJ2-7	TRBD1	.	CASSDRGHPSYEQYF	TGTGCCAGCAGCGACAGGGGCCACCCCTCCTACGAGCAGTACTTC
TRBV27	TRBJ1-6	TRBD1	.	CASSLYRTGLNSPLHF	TGTGCCAGCAGCCTCTATCGGACAGGGCTTAATTCACCCCTCCACTTT
TRBV6-1	TRBJ2-1	TRBD2	few	CASSGTRYNEQFF	TGTGCCAGCAGTGGGACTAGATACAATGAGCAGTTCTTC
TRBV7-9	TRBJ1-1	TRBD1	.	CASSKTGGDSEAFF	TGTGCCAGCAGTAAAACAGGGGGGGACTCTGAAGCTTTCTTT
TRBV4-1	TRBJ2-7	TRBD1	.	CASRTSGVAGGRYEQYF	TGCGCCAGCAGGACCTCCGGAGTGGCAGGGGGCAGGTACGAGCAGTACTTC
TRBV5-6	TRBJ2-7	.	.	CASSGRSYEQYF	TGTGCCAGCAGTGGGAGGTCCTACGAGCAGTACTTC
TRBV6-1	TRBJ2-5	.	.	CASSIAFVGTQYF	TGTGCCAGCAGCATAGCATTCGTGGGGACCCAGTACTTC
TRBV19	TRBJ2-1	TRBD2	.	CATTAGLAGYNEQFF	TGTGCCACCACCGCCGGACTAGCGGGATATAATGAGCAGTTCTTC
TRBV7-6	TRBJ2-5	TRBD2	.	CASSPLSGRGETQYF	TGTGCCAGCAGCCCCCTTAGCGGGAGAGGTGAGACCCAGTACTTC
TRBV15	TRBJ2-1	TRBD2	once	CATSRDVAGGFDEQFF	TGTGCCACCAGCAGAGATGTAGCGGGGGGGTTCGATGAGCAGTTCTTC
TRBV6-1	TRBJ2-1	TRBD1	.	CASEVGQGRDEQFF	TGTGCCAGCGAAGTGGGACAGGGTCGCGATGAGCAGTTCTTC
TRBV6-6	TRBJ2-7	.	.	CASSSPASLSYEQYF	TGTGCCAGCAGTTCCCCGGCTAGCCTCTCCTACGAGCAGTACTTC
TRBV7-9	TRBJ2-7	TRBD1	.	CASSSTGTGLYEQYF	TGTGCCAGCAGCTCGACAGGGACGGGTCTCTACGAGCAGTACTTC
TRBV11-2	TRBJ2-7	.	.	CASSLLTEPYEQYF	TGTGCCAGCAGCTTACTGACAGAACCCTACGAGCAGTACTTC
TRBV27	TRBJ2-7	.	few	CASSFGPSYEQYF	TGTGCCAGCAGTTTTGGGCCCTCCTACGAGCAGTACTTC
TRBV11-3	TRBJ2-7	.	.	CASSSDRNYEQYF	TGTGCCAGCAGCTCGGACAGAAACTACGAGCAGTACTTC
TRBV18	TRBJ2-5	TRBD1	once	CASSPGQFETQYF	TGTGCCAGCTCACCGGGACAGTTCGAGACCCAGTACTTC
TRBV6-5	TRBJ1-5	TRBD1	.	CASSSYRGNQPQHF	TGTGCCAGCAGTTCCTACAGGGGAAATCAGCCCCAGCATTTT
TRBV2	TRBJ1-4	.	.	CASNSLSEKLFF	TGTGCCAGCAATTCGTTATCGGAAAAACTGTTTTTT
TRBV14	TRBJ2-7	.	.	CASSQVLYEQYF	TGTGCCAGCAGCCAAGTCCTCTACGAGCAGTACTTC
TRBV7-6	TRBJ2-7	.	.	CASGKIGGYEQYF	TGTGCCAGCGGAAAGATTGGGGGGTACGAGCAGTACTTC
TRBV11-2	TRBJ2-7	.	once	CASSLVQGSSYEQYF	TGTGCCAGCAGCTTAGTGCAGGGTAGCTCCTACGAGCAGTACTTC
TRBV19	TRBJ1-2	.	.	CASRRSLIYGYTF	TGTGCCAGTCGCCGGAGCCTCATCTATGGCTACACCTTC
TRBV11-2	TRBJ1-6	.	.	CASSLGSALHF	TGTGCCAGCAGCTTAGGTTCGGCCCTCCACTTT
TRBV25-1	TRBJ2-1	.	.	CASSPPPETKVDEQFF	TGTGCCAGCAGTCCCCCTCCTGAGACAAAGGTGGATGAGCAGTTCTTC
TRBV2	TRBJ2-1	.	.	CASSSGYEQFF	TGTGCCAGCAGTAGCGGGTATGAGCAGTTCTTC
TRBV6-6	TRBJ2-3	.	.	CASKLQHGGGYTQYF	TGTGCCAGTAAGCTACAACACGGTGGGGGGTATACGCAGTATTTT
TRBV18	TRBJ2-1	.	.	CASSHRESYNEQFF	TGTGCCAGCTCACACCGGGAGAGCTACAATGAGCAGTTCTTC
TRBV15	TRBJ2-7	.	.	CATSSRSSTYEQYF	TGTGCCACCAGCAGCCGGTCTAGTACTTACGAGCAGTACTTC
TRBV10-3	TRBJ1-1	TRBD1	few	CASGTGAPNTEAFF	TGTGCCAGCGGGACAGGGGCCCCAAACACTGAAGCTTTCTTT
TRBV29-1	TRBJ2-3	.	.	CSVGTSTDTQYF	TGCAGCGTTGGGACTAGCACAGATACGCAGTATTTT
TRBV6-6	TRBJ2-3	TRBD1	.	CASTPTGGRSDTQYF	TGTGCCAGCACCCCGACAGGGGGCCGGTCAGATACGCAGTATTTT
TRBV7-9	TRBJ1-1	TRBD1	once	CASSVQGSLRTEAFF	TGTGCCAGCAGCGTACAGGGGTCTCTGAGGACTGAAGCTTTCTTT
TRBV4-1	TRBJ2-5	.	.	CASSQDVRRRNKIQYF	TGCGCCAGCAGCCAAGATGTCAGGAGGCGGAATAAAATCCAGTACTTC
TRBV30	TRBJ2-1	TRBD1	.	CAWGGQGAATSGNVGEQFF	TGTGCCTGGGGGGGACAGGGGGCGGCAACTAGCGGGAACGTTGGTGAGCAGTTCTTC